This TCR beta chain derives from a study of blood T cells in healthy people across ages. Together with a sample-barcoded 5' primer, a J-beta primer mix was included in a second PCR lasting about 6 to 11 cycles. TCRdb re-derived calls from the 5' RACE reads in MiXCR, one entry per CDR3 protein. This sample has some 750,000 distinct CDR3 sequences; 22% occur once, and the top ten carry around 22%. The CDR3 contains 15 residues. The trim removed 8 bases at V and 0 bases at J, leaving 8 bases unmatched. This TCR derives from a man aged 65 to 79 in good health. The rearrangement uses TRBV12-3 or TRBV12-4 and TRBJ2-3; 7 bases line up with TRBD2. The sequencing input was blood. CDR3 region: CASGRGSASTDTQYF. DNA of the CDR3: TGTGCCAGCGGGAGGGGCTCAGCTAGCACAGATACGCAGTATTTT.